This is a list of T cell receptor beta chains from one sample in a study of identical twins. Each CDR3 protein gets one entry after TCRdb re-called the 5' RACE reads with MiXCR. The sample lists fewer than 900,000 distinct CDR3 sequences; 21% were seen once. The same data also contributed to another study, on T cells expressing NK-cell markers.

What was sequenced was PBMCs. The origin of the receptors is a woman younger than 35 in good health. Both conserved end residues are part of each CDR3. D genes are given only for firm matches. Only some rows state a clone size, as once, few, many or a class for expanded clones.

TRBJ2-6 NA TRBV9 NA TGTGCCAGCAGCGATGGTATCGGGGCCAACGTCCTGACTTTC CASSDGIGANVLTF
TRBJ2-3 few TRBV20-1 NA TGCAGTGCTAGTAACAGGGCCTCCGATACGCAGTATTTT CSASNRASDTQYF
TRBJ1-2 few TRBV9 NA TGTGCCAGCAGCGTAGAAGCCGGGACGAACTATGGCTACACCTTC CASSVEAGTNYGYTF
TRBJ2-2 NA TRBV7-7 NA TGTGCCAGCAGCGAACGACCGGGCGGTCACACCGGGGAGCTGTTTTTT CASSERPGGHTGELFF
TRBJ2-4 NA TRBV10-3 NA TGTGCCATCAGTAATAACATCGACAGGACGAAAAACATTCAGTACTTC CAISNNIDRTKNIQYF
TRBJ1-1 few TRBV6-6 TRBD1 TGTGCCAGCAGTACCTACAGGGGCTATGAAGCTTTCTTT CASSTYRGYEAFF
TRBJ2-7 few TRBV5-1 TRBD1 TGCGCCAGCAGCCAGGACAGGGGATCACCGGCCTACGAGCAGTACTTC CASSQDRGSPAYEQYF
TRBJ2-3 few TRBV10-3 NA TGTGCCATCACCAGCGAGGGGGGATTCACAGATACGCAGTATTTT CAITSEGGFTDTQYF
TRBJ1-5 few TRBV5-1 NA TGCGCCAGCAGCGCGGACGGTGCTGACCAGCCCCAGCATTTT CASSADGADQPQHF
TRBJ2-1 NA TRBV5-1 NA TGCGCCAGCAGCTTGCTGGGAATCAGGGATGAGCAGTTCTTC CASSLLGIRDEQFF